The present T cell receptor (beta chain) was sequenced within a study of CD8+ T cells in alopecia areata. Across the study: Twice a day, 5 to 10 mg of oral tofacitinib was administered to treated patients. Percentage of affected scalp area was the basis on which treated patients' severity was scored.

Treatment reported: oral pan-JAK inhibitor, 5-10 mg twice daily. RNA extraction and reverse transcription yielded cDNA as sequencing template. Here immunoSEQ multiplex PCR was the method, and the copy in TCRdb shows in-frame clones only, minus some. The sample carries a few hundred thousand clones, about 60% recorded once. As for this clone: Its antigen remains unidentified.

Study-level findings and limits: Sequencing of scalp samples also includes resident alphabeta T cells from normal skin. Because one nonresponder was included, the link of baseline CD8+ expansion to response is considered uncertain.

The sequenced sample was CD4+ T cells sorted from blood, obtained around week 54, from a patient treated with tofacitinib. This receptor was obtained from a human donor with alopecia areata.

CDR3 protein: CATGTSDTQYF. The CDR3 DNA sequence: TGTGCCACCGGGACATCAGATACGCAGTATTTT. V usage is TRBV19 and J usage is TRBJ2-3; a weak D match, TRBD1 (6 bases). The length of the CDR3 is 11 residues. Trimming took off 10 bases at V and 4 bases at J, with 9 bases between the two ends. In germline, CDR1 is LNHDA, CDR2 SQIVND (reference sequence).